This T cell receptor (beta chain) derives from a study of CXCR3-negative and CXCR3-positive naive CD8 T cells. In the study overall: About 140 million TRB reads in total, about 1.5 +/- 0.3 million per library.

UMI-labeled 5' RACE TRB cDNA libraries were prepared from the cells. TCRdb re-called the 5' RACE reads; one entry per CDR3 protein, DNA not given. Here the sample table reports 70,000 to 100,000 distinct CDR3 sequences. The study's findings and limits: When CXCR3-positive naive cells were set against CXCR3-negative naive cells, the former had more hydrophobic TRB CDR3s.

Comment on this clonotype: The target antigen is unknown.

CD45RO-CCR7+CD27+CD95- expression identified naive CD8+ T cells. Per germline, CDR1 MNHEY and CDR2 SMNVEV (reference sequence). The length of the CDR3 is 16 residues. J is TRBJ2-3 and V is TRBV27; TCRdb selects TRBD1, and the lack of DNA leaves this call unchecked. Sample: naive CXCR3- CD8+ T cells from blood. As for subset: CD45RO-CCR7+CD27+CD95- naive CD8+ T cells lacking CXCR3 (TNR3-). The TCR was taken from a human donor in good health. Some clones in this sample may be carry-over from other donors' samples. CDR3 amino acids: CASSLAGGTSTDTQYF.